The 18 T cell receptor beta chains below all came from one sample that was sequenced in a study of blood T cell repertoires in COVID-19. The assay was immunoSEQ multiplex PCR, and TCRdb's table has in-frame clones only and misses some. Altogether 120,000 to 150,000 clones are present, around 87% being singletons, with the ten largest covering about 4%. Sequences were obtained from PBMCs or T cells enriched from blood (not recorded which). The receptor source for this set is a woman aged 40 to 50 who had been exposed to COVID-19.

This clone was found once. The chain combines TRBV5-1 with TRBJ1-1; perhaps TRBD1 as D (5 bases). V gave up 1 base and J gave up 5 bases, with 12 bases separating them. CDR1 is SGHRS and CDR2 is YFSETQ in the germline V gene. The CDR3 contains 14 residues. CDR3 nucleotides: TGCGCCAGCAGCTTGTATGTGGGGGGGACTGAAGCTTTCTTT. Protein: CASSLYVGGTEAFF.

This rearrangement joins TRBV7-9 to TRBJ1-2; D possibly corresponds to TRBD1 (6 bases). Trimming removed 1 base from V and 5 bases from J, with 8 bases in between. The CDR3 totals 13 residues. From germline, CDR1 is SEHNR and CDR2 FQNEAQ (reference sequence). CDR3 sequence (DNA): TGTGCCAGCAGCTTAGGGGACATTTATGGCTACACCTTC. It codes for CASSLGDIYGYTF.

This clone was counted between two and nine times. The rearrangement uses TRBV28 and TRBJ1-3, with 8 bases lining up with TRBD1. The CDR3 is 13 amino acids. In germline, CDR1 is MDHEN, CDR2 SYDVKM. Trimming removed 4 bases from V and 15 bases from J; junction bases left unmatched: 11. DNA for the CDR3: TGTGCCAGCAGTTCCCCGACAGGGGAATCGCGATATTTT. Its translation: CASSSPTGESRYF.

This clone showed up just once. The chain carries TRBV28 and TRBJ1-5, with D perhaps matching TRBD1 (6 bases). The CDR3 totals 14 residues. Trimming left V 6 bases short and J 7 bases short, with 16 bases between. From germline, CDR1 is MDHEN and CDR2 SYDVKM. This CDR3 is CASRMTGEYQPQHF. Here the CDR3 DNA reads TGTGCCAGCAGAATGACAGGAGAATACCAGCCCCAGCATTTT. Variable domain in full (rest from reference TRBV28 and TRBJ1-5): DVKVTQSSRYLVKRTGEKVFLECVQDMDHENMFWYRQDPGLGLRLIYFSYDVKMKEKGDIPEGYSVSREKKERFSLILESASTNQTSMYLCASRMTGEYQPQHFGDGTRLSIL.

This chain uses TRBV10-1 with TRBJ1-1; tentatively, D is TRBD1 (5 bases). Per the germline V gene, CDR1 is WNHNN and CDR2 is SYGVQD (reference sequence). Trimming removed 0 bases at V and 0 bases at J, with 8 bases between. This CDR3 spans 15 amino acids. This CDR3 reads CASSESRGLNTEAFF. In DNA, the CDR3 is TGCGCCAGCAGTGAGTCCCGGGGGTTGAACACTGAAGCTTTCTTT.

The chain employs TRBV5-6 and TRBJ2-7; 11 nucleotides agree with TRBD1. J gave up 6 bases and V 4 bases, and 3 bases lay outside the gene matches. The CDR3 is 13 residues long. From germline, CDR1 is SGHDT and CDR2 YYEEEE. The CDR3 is CASSRDRGVEQYF. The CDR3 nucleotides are TGTGCCAGCAGCCGGGACAGGGGGGTCGAGCAGTACTTC.

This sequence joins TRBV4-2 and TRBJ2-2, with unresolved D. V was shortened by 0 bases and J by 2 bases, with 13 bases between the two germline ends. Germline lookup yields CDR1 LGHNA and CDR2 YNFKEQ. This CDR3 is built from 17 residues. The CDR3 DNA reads TGTGCCAGCAGCCAAGAAGTAGTCCGGGTTAACACCGGGGAGCTGTTTTTT. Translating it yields CASSQEVVRVNTGELFF.

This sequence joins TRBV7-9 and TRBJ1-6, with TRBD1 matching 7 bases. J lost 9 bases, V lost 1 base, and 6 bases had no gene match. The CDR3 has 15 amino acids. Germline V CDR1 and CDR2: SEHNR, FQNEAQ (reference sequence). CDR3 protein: CASSLEEGALSPLHF. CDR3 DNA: TGTGCCAGCAGCTTAGAAGAGGGGGCGCTTTCACCCCTCCACTTT. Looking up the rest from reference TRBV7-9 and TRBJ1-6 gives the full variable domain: DTGVSQNPRHKITKRGQNVTFRCDPISEHNRLYWYRQTLGQGPEFLTYFQNEAQLEKSRLLSDRFSAERPKGSFSTLEIQRTEQGDSAMYLCASSLEEGALSPLHFGNGTRLTVT.

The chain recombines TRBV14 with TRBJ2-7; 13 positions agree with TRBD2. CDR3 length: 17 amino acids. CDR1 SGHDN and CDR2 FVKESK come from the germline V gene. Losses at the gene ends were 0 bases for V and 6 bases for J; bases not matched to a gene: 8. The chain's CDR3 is CASSQDRWTSGRREQYF. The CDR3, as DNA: TGTGCCAGCAGCCAAGACAGATGGACTAGCGGGAGACGCGAGCAGTACTTC.

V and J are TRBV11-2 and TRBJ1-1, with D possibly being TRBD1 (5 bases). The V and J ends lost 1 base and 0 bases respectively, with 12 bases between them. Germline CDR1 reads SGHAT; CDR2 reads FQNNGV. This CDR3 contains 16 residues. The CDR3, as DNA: TGTGCCAGCAGCTTAGTCCCAGGGCTGGTGAACACTGAAGCTTTCTTT. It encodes CASSLVPGLVNTEAFF.

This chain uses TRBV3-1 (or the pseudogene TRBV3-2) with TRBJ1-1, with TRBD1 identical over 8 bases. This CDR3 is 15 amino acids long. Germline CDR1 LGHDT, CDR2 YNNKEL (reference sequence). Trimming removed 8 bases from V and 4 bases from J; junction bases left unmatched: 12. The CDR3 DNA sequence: TGTGCCAGCGGGGGGCAGGGGGCGAGGTCCACTGAAGCTTTCTTT. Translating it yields CASGGQGARSTEAFF.

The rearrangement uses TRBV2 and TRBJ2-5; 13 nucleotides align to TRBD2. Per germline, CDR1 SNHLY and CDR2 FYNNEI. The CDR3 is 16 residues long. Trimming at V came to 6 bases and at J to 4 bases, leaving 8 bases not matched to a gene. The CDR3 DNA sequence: TGTGCCAGCAGAGAGGGACTAGCGGGAATCGGAGAGACCCAGTACTTC. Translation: CASREGLAGIGETQYF.

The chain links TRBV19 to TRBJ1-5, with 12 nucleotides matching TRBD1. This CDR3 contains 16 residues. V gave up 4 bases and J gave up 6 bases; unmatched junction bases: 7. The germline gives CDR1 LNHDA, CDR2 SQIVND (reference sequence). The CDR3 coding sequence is TGTGCCAGTAGTACCGGGACAGGGGGCAGAGGTCAGCCCCAGCATTTT. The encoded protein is CASSTGTGGRGQPQHF. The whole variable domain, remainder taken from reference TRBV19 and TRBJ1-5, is DGGITQSPKYLFRKEGQNVTLSCEQNLNHDAMYWYRQDPGQGLRLIYYSQIVNDFQKGDIAEGYSVSREKKESFPLTVTSAQKNPTAFYLCASSTGTGGRGQPQHFGDGTRLSIL.

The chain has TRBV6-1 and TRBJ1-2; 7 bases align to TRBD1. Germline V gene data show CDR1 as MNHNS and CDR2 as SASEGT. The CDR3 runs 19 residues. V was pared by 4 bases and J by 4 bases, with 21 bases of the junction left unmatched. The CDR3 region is CASSAPQGLRDSPFYGYTF. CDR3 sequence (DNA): TGTGCCAGCAGTGCACCCCAGGGACTCCGGGACAGTCCTTTCTATGGCTACACCTTC.

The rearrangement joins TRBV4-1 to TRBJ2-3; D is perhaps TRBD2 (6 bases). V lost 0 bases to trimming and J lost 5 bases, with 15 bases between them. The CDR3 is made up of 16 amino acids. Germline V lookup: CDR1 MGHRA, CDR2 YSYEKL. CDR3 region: CASSQDIPRGIDTQYF. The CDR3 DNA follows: TGCGCCAGCAGCCAAGATATCCCCCGGGGGATAGATACGCAGTATTTT.

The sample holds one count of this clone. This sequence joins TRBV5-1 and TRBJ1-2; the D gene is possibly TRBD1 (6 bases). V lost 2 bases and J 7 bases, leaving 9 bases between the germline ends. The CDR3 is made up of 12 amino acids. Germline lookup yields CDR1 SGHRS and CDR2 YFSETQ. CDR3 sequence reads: CASSFTGSGYTF. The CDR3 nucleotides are TGCGCCAGCAGCTTCACAGGGTCTGGCTACACCTTC.

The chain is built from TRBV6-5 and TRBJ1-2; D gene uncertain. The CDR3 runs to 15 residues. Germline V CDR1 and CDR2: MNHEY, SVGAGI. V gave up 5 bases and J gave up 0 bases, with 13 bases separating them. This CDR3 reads CASSLELQSNYGYTF. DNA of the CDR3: TGTGCCAGCAGTCTCGAGCTTCAATCTAACTATGGCTACACCTTC.

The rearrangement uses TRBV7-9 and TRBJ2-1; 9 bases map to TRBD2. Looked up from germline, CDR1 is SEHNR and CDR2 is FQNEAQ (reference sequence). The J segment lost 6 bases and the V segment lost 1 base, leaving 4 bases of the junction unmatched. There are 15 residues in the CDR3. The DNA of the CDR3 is TGTGCCAGCAGCTTAGGATCTAGCGGGACCAATGAGCAGTTCTTC. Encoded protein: CASSLGSSGTNEQFF.